The entry below gives a single T cell receptor beta chain sequence along with its context. Its cognate antigen is unknown. The CDR3 covers 15 residues. The trim removed 6 bases at V and 2 bases at J, leaving 8 bases unmatched. Germline V CDR1 and CDR2: MDHEN, SYDVKM. The data derive from a study of cytomegalovirus exposure and HLA in healthy donors. PCR primers comprised 60 Vbeta and 13 Jbeta primers. TCRdb's table, derived via immunoSEQ multiplex PCR, lists solely in-frame clones and lacks some. The repertoire table contains 55,000 to 70,000 clones. Study-wide results and limits: Presence/absence analyses rested on an assumption that sequencing depth was roughly uniform across donors. A later analysis linked a missense variant in DCLRE1C to the trimming of TCR beta V and J genes.

The sequencing sample was made of PBMCs. The sequence was collected from a female donor in good health and CMV-seropositive. The rearrangement uses TRBV28 and TRBJ2-3; 7 bases align to TRBD1. CDR3 in DNA: TGTGCCAGCAGACCCCAGGGACAGAACACAGATACGCAGTATTTT. Translation: CASRPQGQNTDTQYF.